The source of this T cell receptor beta chain is a study of post-analysis software for immune sequencing data. Overall study context: There were relapsing-remitting, secondary progressive and progressive-relapsing multiple sclerosis among the disease courses included. Regarding the study as a whole: Strong same-batch co-clustering of samples appeared with F measure clustering. Five or six TRBV segments, TRBV5-6, TRBV5-1 and TRBV20-1 among them, were found more frequent in patients than controls. For normalized Chao1 diversity, multiple sclerosis patients scored significantly lower than controls did.

CDR1 and CDR2 (germline): LGHDT, YNNKEL (reference sequence). The junction had 1 base not matched to a gene; V was cut back by 3 bases and J by 1 base. The CDR3 totals 14 residues. In regard to this clonotype: Its specificity is unknown.

Prepared libraries of TCR beta cDNA carried unique molecular identifiers. Some 500,000 cDNA molecules were obtained per 1 to 10 million input T cells. From the PCR reads, TCRdb called clonotypes with MiXCR, one entry per CDR3 protein. The table includes hundreds of thousands of distinct CDR3 sequences, 53% detected once. This TCR came from a girl aged 10-17 years with multiple sclerosis. Sequences were obtained from blood. This sequence joins TRBV3-1 and TRBJ2-7; 9 nucleotides agree with TRBD2. The CDR3 sequence is CASSHSGGSYEQYF. The CDR3 bases are TGTGCCAGCAGCCATAGCGGGGGTTCCTACGAGCAGTACTTC.